These 17 T cell receptor beta chains came from one sample sequenced in a study of T-cell reconstitution after alpha-beta-depleted transplantation in children. TCRbeta library preparation incorporated unique molecular identifiers. MiXCR, run by TCRdb on the PCR reads, gives a single entry per CDR3 protein. Here the sample spans some 500,000 distinct CDR3 sequences, around 18% being singletons. Sequenced here: PBMCs from the stem cell graft donor, sampled from the stem cell graft. The receptors shown here come from a human donor who donated a stem cell graft to a child with acute lymphoblastic leukemia.

The chain employs TRBV18 and TRBJ2-7; 8 positions agree with TRBD1. CDR1 is KGHSH, CDR2 LQKENI, per germline. Trimming cost V 5 bases and J 6 bases; bases outside gene matches: 15. The CDR3 is 16 residues long. CDR3 DNA: TGTGCCAGCTCATCCCTAAACGGACAGGGTCTCAGCGAGCAGTACTTC. It is translated as CASSSLNGQGLSEQYF.

This clonotype has a handful of counts. The junction and the germline gene differ at one end; a read error may be behind it. V gene TRBV6-1 combines with J gene TRBJ2-7, with a tentative D call TRBD2 (6 bases). CDR1 and CDR2 (germline): MNHNS, SASEGT. This CDR3 is built from 14 residues. CDR3 bases: TGTGCCAGCAGTCAAGCGGGTGCATCCTACGAGCAGTACTTC. Translated, it gives CASSQAGASYEQYF.

This chain joins TRBV12-3 or TRBV12-4 and TRBJ2-7; 7 nucleotides agree with TRBD1. The CDR3 contains 15 residues. Losses at the gene ends were 2 bases for V and 3 bases for J; bases not matched to a gene: 7. CDR3 sequence reads: CASSLRTGRNYEQYF. DNA for the CDR3: TGTGCCAGCAGTTTAAGGACAGGCAGGAACTACGAGCAGTACTTC.

The table lists this clonotype with a few counts. One end of the junction varies from germline; a read error may be responsible. The rearrangement joins TRBV7-8 to TRBJ1-1; 10 bases align to TRBD1. This CDR3 contains 15 residues. The germline CDR1 and CDR2 sequences are SGHVS and FQNEAQ. The CDR3 reads CASSQPRGQGNDEHF. The DNA of the CDR3 is TGTGCCAGCAGCCAGCCGAGGGGACAGGGGAACGATGAACACTTT.

This sequence joins TRBV5-6 and TRBJ2-2; D gene uncertain. There are 14 residues in the CDR3. Germline V gene lookup returns CDR1 SGHDT and CDR2 YYEEEE. V was pared by 0 bases and J by 0 bases, with 3 bases between. The CDR3 region has the DNA TGTGCCAGCAGCTTGGTGACGAACACCGGGGAGCTGTTTTTT. Translation gives CASSLVTNTGELFF.

The chain has TRBV5-1 and TRBJ2-3; perhaps TRBD2 as D (5 bases). The CDR3 extends over 13 amino acids. Germline lookup yields CDR1 SGHRS and CDR2 YFSETQ. Trimming took 6 bases from V and 8 from J, leaving 16 bases between them. CDR3 sequence: CASTGLDETTQYF. The CDR3 DNA sequence: TGCGCCAGCACTGGACTGGACGAAACTACGCAGTATTTT. Using reference TRBV5-1 and TRBJ2-3 for the parts outside the CDR3, the full variable domain is KAGVTQTPRYLIKTRGQQVTLSCSPISGHRSVSWYQQTPGQGLQFLFEYFSETQRNKGNFPGRFSGRQFSNSRSEMNVSTLELGDSALYLCASTGLDETTQYFGPGTRLTVL.

This clonotype was observed at least ten times. The rearrangement links TRBV10-3 to TRBJ2-7, with D perhaps given as TRBD1 or TRBD2 (5 bases each). Trimming left V 6 bases short and J 0 bases short, with 15 bases between. CDR3 length: 15 residues. Per the germline V gene, CDR1 is ENHRY and CDR2 is SYGVKD. Here the CDR3 DNA reads TGTGCCATCAGCCCGGGACCTAAGGTCTCCTACGAGCAGTACTTC. It codes for CAISPGPKVSYEQYF.

The chain recombines TRBV5-1 with TRBJ2-7; TRBD1 is a possible D gene (6 bases). The germline V and J ends were trimmed by 3 bases and 4 bases, with 20 bases remaining between them. Germline CDR1 is SGHRS and CDR2 is YFSETQ. The CDR3 has 16 amino acids. In DNA form, the CDR3 reads TGCGCCAGCAGCTCGGAGATATATATGCAGGGGTACGAGCAGTACTTC. It encodes CASSSEIYMQGYEQYF.

The chain carries TRBV12-3 or TRBV12-4 and TRBJ2-3; 9 bases map to TRBD2. The CDR3 runs 15 residues. J gave up 6 bases and V 5 bases, and 9 bases lay outside the gene matches. CDR3 region: CASSDTAGGRDTQYF. DNA of the CDR3: TGTGCCAGCAGTGACACGGCGGGAGGGCGGGATACGCAGTATTTT.

The genes are TRBV5-5 and TRBJ2-7; D unresolved. Germline assignment: CDR1 SGHKS and CDR2 YYEKEE (reference sequence). The CDR3 spans 12 residues. Trimming took 1 base from V and 6 from J, leaving 8 bases between them. CDR3 nucleotide sequence: TGTGCCAGCAGCTTGACTCCCTCCGAGCAGTACTTC. It codes for CASSLTPSEQYF.

The V and J genes are TRBV5-6 and TRBJ2-2; D not resolved. V gave up 6 bases and J gave up 7 bases, with 19 bases separating them. This CDR3 comprises 15 residues. Germline CDR1 is SGHDT and CDR2 is YYEEEE. The chain's CDR3 is CASNLRASYNGELFF. In DNA, the CDR3 is TGTGCCAGCAACCTTCGTGCCTCTTACAACGGGGAGCTGTTTTTT.

This clonotype was counted once. V gene TRBV6-1 combines with J gene TRBJ2-1, with 12 bases aligning to TRBD2. This CDR3 has 18 amino acids. V shed 3 bases, J shed 6 bases, and the junction held 12 bases outside the gene matches. Germline V CDR1 and CDR2: MNHNS, SASEGT. The CDR3 nucleotides are TGTGCCAGCAGTGAGCGTCTAGCGGGAGGGAAAAGGGGCAATGAGCAGTTCTTC. This gives the protein CASSERLAGGKRGNEQFF.

This clonotype was counted a few times. This chain connects TRBV7-7 to TRBJ2-7; D is unresolved. The germline CDR1 and CDR2 sequences are SSHAT and FNYEAQ (reference sequence). V lost 2 bases and J lost 6, with 11 bases in between. The CDR3 loop spans 13 amino acids. The CDR3 region has the DNA TGTGCCAGCAGCTTAATCGCAGTATCCGAGCAGTACTTC. Protein sequence: CASSLIAVSEQYF.

The CDR3, as DNA: TGCGCCAGCAGCTTGGCCGGTGAGACTAGCGGGAGCACCAGCTCCTACAATGAGCAGTTCTTC. Translated: CASSLAGETSGSTSSYNEQFF. This chain connects TRBV5-1 to TRBJ2-1; 12 positions match TRBD2. The CDR3 runs 21 residues. Germline trimming cut 0 bases from V and 0 bases from J; bases unmatched to any gene: 13. In germline, CDR1 is SGHRS, CDR2 YFSETQ.

CDR3 DNA: TGTGCCAGCAGTTTCGGAGGGCTTGAGGGACAGCCCCAGCATTTT. Translating it yields CASSFGGLEGQPQHF. The genes are TRBV6-5 and TRBJ1-5, with D uncertain. Trimming left V 4 bases short and J 7 bases short, with 17 bases between. The germline gives CDR1 MNHEY, CDR2 SVGAGI. The CDR3 covers 15 residues.

Only a few counts were recorded for this clonotype. This chain uses TRBV6-1 with TRBJ2-3; 10 nucleotides line up with TRBD2. In germline, CDR1 is MNHNS, CDR2 SASEGT. After removal of 3 bases from V and 2 bases from J, the junction contained 2 bases not matched to a gene. The CDR3 is made up of 15 amino acids. The CDR3 bases are TGTGCCAGCAGTGATCTAGCGGGAGCCACAGATACGCAGTATTTT. The encoded protein is CASSDLAGATDTQYF.

The V gene is TRBV20-1, the J gene TRBJ2-3, with 13 bases identical to TRBD2. The CDR3 has 15 residues. The ends lost 6 bases at V and 2 bases at J; junction bases unmatched: 5. CDR1 DFQATT and CDR2 SNEGSKA come from the germline V gene (reference sequence). The CDR3 region has the DNA TGCAGTGCAAGGACTAGCGGGAGACCCACAGATACGCAGTATTTT. Translation: CSARTSGRPTDTQYF.